The rows below give T cell receptor beta chains drawn from one sample of a study of OX40 agonist ivuxolimab in advanced cancers. Method: immunoSEQ multiplex PCR; TCRdb's copy keeps in-frame clones and lacks some. Of nearly 110,000 clones in the sample, 75% to 95% were seen once. Material: CD4+ or CD8+ T cells sorted from blood, obtained in a trial of the OX40 agonist ivuxolimab. All receptors derive from an adult with an advanced solid tumor such as melanoma, head and neck, liver or kidney cancer. Both conserved end residues are part of each CDR3. The D gene is left open where the match is weak.

V gene,D gene,J gene,CDR3 protein
TRBV4-1,NA,TRBJ1-1,CASSQERGGNTEAFF
TRBV11-1,NA,TRBJ2-1,CASKPSWSSYNEQFF
TRBV4-3,NA,TRBJ2-2,CASSQYGKTGELFF
TRBV15,NA,TRBJ1-1,CATSRDRSLAFF
TRBV19,TRBD1,TRBJ2-7,CASSAGTGGGYEQYF
TRBV18,NA,TRBJ1-1,CASSPLTGRGTEAFF
TRBV5-6,NA,TRBJ1-4,CASSLGQGNEKLFF
TRBV6-5,NA,TRBJ1-2,CASSYSGFYGYTF
TRBV29-1,NA,TRBJ2-1,CSVALRALNEQFF
TRBV19,NA,TRBJ2-7,CASMKLGSYEQYF
TRBV4-2,NA,TRBJ1-2,CASSQNQGSEYGYTF
TRBV27,TRBD1,TRBJ1-5,CASSRTGTSYLEPQHF